These 30 T cell receptor beta chains share one sample of origin, sequenced in a study of control samples from healthy donors and cancer patients. The protocol was immunoSEQ multiplex PCR, while the TCRdb copy is restricted to in-frame clones and leaves out a portion. The sample consists of 110,000 to 150,000 clones, just under 95% of them appearing once. Sequenced: PBMCs. These receptors were collected from a man aged 60-69 years with colorectal cancer.

This clone appeared a single time. The chain is built from TRBV4-1 and TRBJ2-6, with TRBD1 identical over 7 bases. V lost 4 bases to trimming and J lost 0 bases; unmatched junction nucleotides: 6. The CDR3 is 17 residues long. CDR1 and CDR2 from the germline V gene are MGHRA and YSYEKL. This CDR3 reads CASSLMGQSSGANVLTF. In nucleotides, the CDR3 is TGCGCCAGCAGCCTCATGGGACAGAGCTCTGGGGCCAACGTCCTGACTTTC.

This chain links TRBV6-2 or TRBV6-3 with TRBJ2-7; unclear D gene. Germline loops: CDR1 MNHEY, CDR2 SVGEGT. The CDR3 is 13 residues long. V was clipped by 4 bases and J by 6 bases, with 13 bases between them. The CDR3 DNA follows: TGTGCCAGCAGTTTCTCTCTTAAATCCGAGCAGTACTTC. This sequence encodes CASSFSLKSEQYF.

The V gene is TRBV6-5, the J gene TRBJ2-7; a weak D match, TRBD1 (5 bases). The length of the CDR3 is 14 residues. CDR1 is MNHEY, CDR2 SVGAGI, per germline. Trimming took off 0 bases at V and 1 base at J, with 7 bases between the two ends. The CDR3 loop reads CASSYSRQSYEQYF. Here the CDR3 DNA reads TGTGCCAGCAGTTACTCAAGACAGTCCTACGAGCAGTACTTC.

The chain is built from TRBV6-6 and TRBJ2-7; TRBD1 aligns across 10 bases. CDR3 length: 14 amino acids. J lost 5 bases, V lost 6 bases, and 7 bases had no gene match. Germline V gene lookup returns CDR1 MNHNY and CDR2 SVGAGI (reference sequence). DNA of the CDR3: TGTGCCAGCAGACGACAGGGGGCTAAGAACGAGCAGTACTTC. It is translated as CASRRQGAKNEQYF.

The CDR3 loop reads CASSSVAGQPQHF. DNA of the CDR3: TGTGCCAGCAGCTCTGTGGCCGGGCAGCCCCAGCATTTT. The V and J genes are TRBV27 and TRBJ1-5; D is undetermined. The CDR3 runs to 13 residues. V was shortened by 6 bases and J by 7 bases, with 13 bases between the two germline ends. Germline CDR1 reads MNHEY; CDR2 reads SMNVEV (reference sequence).

This chain uses TRBV6-6 with TRBJ1-1; D is unresolved. Trimming left V 7 bases short and J 4 bases short, with 10 bases between. CDR1 is MNHNY and CDR2 is SVGAGI in the germline V gene (reference sequence). This CDR3 contains 12 residues. CDR3 sequence (DNA): TGTGCCAGCAATAAGGCGGGCACTGAAGCTTTCTTT. Translated: CASNKAGTEAFF.

The J gene is TRBJ2-2, the V gene TRBV5-4, with D maybe TRBD2 (5 bases). The germline V gene has CDR1 SGHNT and CDR2 YYREEE (reference sequence). There are 17 residues in the CDR3. The V end was cut by 4 bases, the J end by 3 bases, with 19 bases between. The CDR3 nucleotides read TGTGCCAGCAGCCTCCTCAAGGCGGGTGGGGACACCGGGGAGCTGTTTTTT. Its protein is CASSLLKAGGDTGELFF.

This clone appeared once. V gene TRBV6-5 combines with J gene TRBJ2-3; maybe TRBD1 (6 bases). The V end lost 6 bases, the J end lost 2 bases, and 12 bases lay between the germline ends. CDR1 is MNHEY, CDR2 SVGAGI, per germline. The CDR3 covers 14 residues. CDR3 protein: CASSLGQYTDTQYF. In DNA, the CDR3 is TGTGCCAGCAGCCTTGGACAGTACACAGATACGCAGTATTTT.

This chain links TRBV18 with TRBJ2-7, with a tentative D call TRBD1 (5 bases). Per germline, CDR1 KGHSH and CDR2 LQKENI. This CDR3 spans 15 amino acids. V lost 4 bases and J lost 6, with 19 bases in between. DNA for the CDR3: TGTGCCAGCTCACTCAATTCCCATCAGGGAATCGAGCAGTACTTC. Translating it yields CASSLNSHQGIEQYF.

The chain joins TRBV19 to TRBJ2-5; 14 nucleotides line up with TRBD2. The CDR3 has 16 residues. Trimming cost V 1 base and J 5 bases; bases outside gene matches: 3. Germline values: CDR1 LNHDA, CDR2 SQIVND (reference sequence). CDR3 bases: TGTGCCAGTAGTATAGGGTGGACTAGCGGGGGGGAGACCCAGTACTTC. Its protein product is CASSIGWTSGGETQYF.

V is TRBV6-5 and J is TRBJ1-2, with D possibly matching TRBD1 (5 bases). The length of the CDR3 is 14 residues. Trimming cost V 4 bases and J 5 bases, with 14 bases left between them. Germline CDR1 and CDR2: MNHEY and SVGAGI. The CDR3 DNA follows: TGTGCCAGCAGTTCTCAGGGCGGTCCTTATGGCTACACCTTC. Translating it yields CASSSQGGPYGYTF.

The chain carries TRBV19 and TRBJ1-1; D call uncertain. Between the trimmed V and J ends, which lost 4 bases and 1 base, there was a span of 7 bases. The germline CDR1 and CDR2 sequences are LNHDA and SQIVND (reference sequence). This CDR3 has 13 amino acids. The CDR3 DNA follows: TGTGCCAGTAGTAAGAGAGAGAACACTGAAGCTTTCTTT. Translation: CASSKRENTEAFF.

The rearrangement links TRBV5-4 to TRBJ2-3, with D maybe TRBD1 (7 bases). The germline gives CDR1 SGHNT, CDR2 YYREEE (reference sequence). V dropped 3 bases and J dropped 4 bases, with 12 bases sitting between them. CDR3 length: 14 amino acids. In DNA form, the CDR3 reads TGTGCCAGCAGCTGGAGGGGGCGCCCAGATACGCAGTATTTT. Its protein product is CASSWRGRPDTQYF.

The chain carries TRBV29-1 and TRBJ2-7, with 8 nucleotides matching TRBD1. The junction had 2 bases not matched to a gene; V was cut back by 5 bases and J by 2 bases. Germline CDR1 reads SQVTM; CDR2 reads ANQGSEA. The CDR3 sequence is 12 residues long. The DNA for the CDR3 is TGCAGCGTTCAGGACAGGGCCTACGAGCAGTACTTC. Translated, it gives CSVQDRAYEQYF.

The chain links TRBV6-2 or TRBV6-3 to TRBJ2-5; 7 bases line up with TRBD2. Trimming cost V 0 bases and J 1 base; bases outside gene matches: 2. This CDR3 is 15 amino acids long. In germline, CDR1 is MNHEY, CDR2 SVGEGT. The CDR3 nucleotides are TGTGCCAGCAGTTACTCGGCTAGCGGCCAAGAGACCCAGTACTTC. It encodes CASSYSASGQETQYF.

The gene calls are TRBV11-2 and TRBJ1-1, with 7 bases matching TRBD1. This CDR3 spans 13 amino acids. The germline gives CDR1 SGHAT, CDR2 FQNNGV. The J segment lost 4 bases and the V segment lost 5 bases, leaving 4 bases of the junction unmatched. The CDR3 bases are TGTGCCAGCAGCAGGTCAGGGGGCACTGAAGCTTTCTTT. This codes for CASSRSGGTEAFF.

The V call is TRBV25-1, the J call TRBJ2-6; D is undetermined. This CDR3 has 17 residues. Germline lookup yields CDR1 MGHDK and CDR2 SYGVNS. V lost 4 bases and J 4 bases, leaving 17 bases between the germline ends. The CDR3 DNA reads as TGTGCCAGCAGTGTGGAGACATTCCTCTCGGGGGCCAACGTCCTGACTTTC. It yields the protein CASSVETFLSGANVLTF.

The chain couples TRBV5-1 to TRBJ2-5; 10 bases are shared with TRBD2. V shed 2 bases, J shed 7 bases, and the junction held 11 bases outside the gene matches. The germline V gene encodes CDR1 SGHRS and CDR2 YFSETQ. This CDR3 is 16 amino acids long. The CDR3 coding sequence is TGCGCCAGCAGCTTCGGACTAGCGGACTCCTCGGGGACCCAGTACTTC. It encodes CASSFGLADSSGTQYF. Variable domain in full (rest from reference TRBV5-1 and TRBJ2-5): KAGVTQTPRYLIKTRGQQVTLSCSPISGHRSVSWYQQTPGQGLQFLFEYFSETQRNKGNFPGRFSGRQFSNSRSEMNVSTLELGDSALYLCASSFGLADSSGTQYFGPGTRLLVL.

The sample holds one count of this clone. The gene calls are TRBV14 and TRBJ2-7; D could derive from TRBD1 or TRBD2 (5 bases each). Germline-derived CDR1 and CDR2 are SGHDN and FVKESK. V was trimmed by 5 bases and J by 0 bases, leaving 14 bases between them. The CDR3 has 15 amino acids. The CDR3 nucleotides read TGTGCCAGCAGCTCCTACTCGGGGCCCTCCTACGAGCAGTACTTC. Translation gives CASSSYSGPSYEQYF.

The genes are TRBV3-1 (or the pseudogene TRBV3-2) and TRBJ2-5, with D tentatively TRBD1 (5 bases). The V end lost 5 bases, the J end lost 7 bases, and 11 bases lay between the germline ends. The CDR3 is made up of 12 amino acids. The V gene's germline CDR1 is LGHDT and CDR2 YNNKEL (reference sequence). In DNA, the CDR3 is TGTGCCAGCAGCATAGATAGGGGGACCCAGTACTTC. It specifies CASSIDRGTQYF.

The chain employs TRBV9 and TRBJ2-2, with D perhaps assigned TRBD1 or TRBD2 (5 bases each). The CDR3 runs 15 residues. The V and J ends lost 1 base and 1 base respectively, with 8 bases between them. Germline CDR1 is SGDLS and CDR2 is YYNGEE. The CDR3, as DNA: TGTGCCAGCAGCGTATTTGGGGGGAACACCGGGGAGCTGTTTTTT. This gives the protein CASSVFGGNTGELFF.

V usage is TRBV11-2 and J usage is TRBJ1-5; D not resolved. CDR1 is SGHAT and CDR2 is FQNNGV in the germline V gene. The CDR3 runs 16 residues. V was shortened by 5 bases and J by 0 bases, with 14 bases between the two germline ends. In DNA, the CDR3 is TGTGCCAGCAGCCCAGGTGCGGGAGATAGCAATCAGCCCCAGCATTTT. Translation gives CASSPGAGDSNQPQHF.

This chain connects TRBV6-6 to TRBJ2-2; 16 nucleotides agree with TRBD2. In germline, CDR1 is MNHNY, CDR2 SVGAGI (reference sequence). The length of the CDR3 is 17 residues. V lost 5 bases, J lost 4 bases, and 4 bases stayed unmatched. Written as DNA, the CDR3 is TGTGCCAGCAGTCCCGGGACTAGCGGGGGGGCCACCGGGGAGCTGTTTTTT. It encodes CASSPGTSGGATGELFF.

V gene TRBV11-2 combines with J gene TRBJ2-5; 8 bases line up with TRBD1. The CDR3 has 15 amino acids. The V segment lost 4 bases and the J segment 1 base; nucleotides outside the gene matches: 5. Germline values: CDR1 SGHAT, CDR2 FQNNGV. The CDR3 sequence is CASSSRQGFQETQYF. The DNA for the CDR3 is TGTGCCAGCAGCTCAAGACAGGGGTTCCAAGAGACCCAGTACTTC. The full variable domain, with the rest looked up from reference TRBV11-2 and TRBJ2-5, is EAGVAQSPRYKIIEKRQSVAFWCNPISGHATLYWYQQILGQGPKLLIQFQNNGVVDDSQLPKDRFSAERLKGVDSTLKIQPAKLEDSAVYLCASSSRQGFQETQYFGPGTRLLVL.

The V and J genes are TRBV30 and TRBJ1-5; 10 nucleotides align to TRBD1. The length of the CDR3 is 15 residues. J was trimmed by 2 bases and V by 0 bases; bases with no gene match: 1. Germline CDR1 reads GTSNPN; CDR2 reads SVGIG (reference sequence). The CDR3 DNA sequence: TGTGCCTGGAGTGTTGGGACAGGGGGCAATCAGCCCCAGCATTTT. Amino acid sequence: CAWSVGTGGNQPQHF.

The chain recombines TRBV7-9 with TRBJ2-1, with 11 nucleotides matching TRBD2. The ends lost 5 bases at V and 8 bases at J; junction bases unmatched: 11. In germline, CDR1 is SEHNR, CDR2 FQNEAQ (reference sequence). The CDR3 has 16 residues. DNA for the CDR3: TGTGCCAGCAGCCCCGGTAGTAGCGGGGGGGCTGATGAGCAGTTCTTC. It specifies CASSPGSSGGADEQFF.

V usage is TRBV6-5 and J usage is TRBJ1-2; tentative D call: TRBD1 (6 bases). Per the germline V gene, CDR1 is MNHEY and CDR2 is SVGAGI. The V gene lost 4 bases and the J gene lost 7 bases, with 22 bases spanning the gap. The CDR3 length is 16 residues. Here the CDR3 reads CASSWKIDRLVRGYTF. Written as DNA, the CDR3 is TGTGCCAGCAGTTGGAAGATCGACAGGTTGGTGCGTGGCTACACCTTC.

The chain links TRBV6-5 to TRBJ2-5; TRBD2 agrees at 7 bases. Germline-derived CDR1 and CDR2 are MNHEY and SVGAGI. This CDR3 has 15 amino acids. J lost 4 bases, V lost 2 bases, and 7 bases had no gene match. The CDR3 DNA reads as TGTGCCAGCAGTTACGGGTCGGGGGGTCGAGAGACCCAGTACTTC. It codes for CASSYGSGGRETQYF.

This chain joins TRBV28 and TRBJ1-1; 8 bases line up with TRBD1. The ends lost 8 bases at V and 0 bases at J; junction bases unmatched: 11. The CDR3 has 16 amino acids. Germline lookup yields CDR1 MDHEN and CDR2 SYDVKM. CDR3 in amino acids: CASGGTGLTMNTEAFF. CDR3 nucleotides: TGTGCCAGCGGGGGGACAGGACTTACGATGAACACTGAAGCTTTCTTT.

The chain couples TRBV10-3 to TRBJ2-5; D assignment may be TRBD1 or TRBD2 (6 bases each). CDR3 length: 11 residues. V was trimmed by 11 bases and J by 5 bases, leaving 12 bases between them. Germline-derived CDR1 and CDR2 are ENHRY and SYGVKD. The CDR3 coding sequence is TGTGCCGCGGGGCAGGGGGAGACCCAGTACTTC. Residues: CAAGQGETQYF.